The 32 T cell receptor beta chains below come from one sample, sequenced in a study of OX40 agonist ivuxolimab in advanced cancers. The assay was immunoSEQ multiplex PCR, and TCRdb's table has in-frame clones only and misses some. The profile shows tens of thousands of clones, 70% to 90% of them singletons. This specimen was CD4+ or CD8+ T cells sorted from blood, taken in a trial of the OX40 agonist ivuxolimab. Receptor source: an adult with an advanced solid tumor such as melanoma, head and neck, liver or kidney cancer.

The chain recombines TRBV29-1 with TRBJ2-5; TRBD1 might be the D (5 bases). Germline V gene lookup returns CDR1 SQVTM and CDR2 ANQGSEA. V was pared by 4 bases and J by 1 base, with 7 bases between. There are 12 residues in the CDR3. The CDR3 DNA is TGCAGCGTTGGACAGCTCCAAGAGACCCAGTACTTC. Translation gives CSVGQLQETQYF.

The chain joins TRBV4-1 to TRBJ2-3; TRBD2 is a possible D gene (6 bases). Germline V CDR1 and CDR2: MGHRA, YSYEKL. This CDR3 has 15 residues. The V end was cut by 1 base, the J end by 5 bases, with 13 bases between. The CDR3 is CASSQGAAGGDTQYF. The CDR3 region has the DNA TGCGCCAGCAGCCAAGGAGCGGCCGGGGGAGATACGCAGTATTTT.

The chain has TRBV6-1 and TRBJ1-1; 7 bases align to TRBD1. V lost 10 bases and J lost 0; bases outside the gene matches: 11. The CDR3 has 15 amino acids. Germline lookup yields CDR1 MNHNS and CDR2 SASEGT. The CDR3: CATRQGAGMNTEAFF. The CDR3 DNA reads TGTGCCACCCGACAGGGAGCGGGGATGAACACTGAAGCTTTCTTT.

CDR3: CASSLGGTGELFF. In DNA form, the CDR3 reads TGTGCCAGCAGCTTGGGTGGGACCGGGGAGCTGTTTTTT. The V gene is TRBV5-4, the J gene TRBJ2-2; D is unclear. Between the trimmed V and J ends, which lost 0 bases and 5 bases, there was a span of 5 bases. Germline CDR1 is SGHNT and CDR2 is YYREEE (reference sequence). The CDR3 spans 13 residues.

V gene TRBV7-2 combines with J gene TRBJ1-6, with D tentatively TRBD1 (5 bases). V shed 6 bases and J shed 7 bases, with 16 bases lying between them. The germline V gene has CDR1 SGHTA and CDR2 FQGNSA. The CDR3 runs to 15 residues. The CDR3 loop is CASSWTGTENSPLHF. The CDR3, as DNA: TGTGCCAGCAGTTGGACCGGGACGGAAAATTCACCCCTCCACTTT. The variable domain in full, completed from reference TRBV7-2 and TRBJ1-6, reads GAGVSQSPSNKVTEKGKDVELRCDPISGHTALYWYRQSLGQGLEFLIYFQGNSAPDKSGLPSDRFSAERTGGSVSTLTIQRTQQEDSAVYLCASSWTGTENSPLHFGNGTRLTVT.

V is TRBV7-2 and J is TRBJ2-3; D may be TRBD1 (6 bases). This CDR3 comprises 13 residues. The germline CDR1 and CDR2 sequences are SGHTA and FQGNSA. Between the trimmed V and J ends, which lost 5 bases and 4 bases, there was a span of 10 bases. As DNA, the CDR3 is TGTGCCAGCAGCCAGGGGATTTCAGATACGCAGTATTTT. Translated: CASSQGISDTQYF.

This chain joins TRBV27 and TRBJ2-2, with D possibly matching TRBD1 (7 bases). Germline lookup yields CDR1 MNHEY and CDR2 SMNVEV (reference sequence). Trimming pared 3 bases from V and 7 bases from J, leaving 30 bases between. The CDR3 runs to 20 residues. In nucleotides, the CDR3 is TGTGCCAGCAGTTTTTTTTCGGTCAGGGGGACGCGGAGGGCCCACGGGGAGCTGTTTTTT. It translates to CASSFFSVRGTRRAHGELFF.

The rearrangement uses TRBV5-8 and TRBJ2-1; the D is unclear. Trimming shortened V by 0 bases and J by 2 bases, and 9 bases separated the two germline ends. Germline V gene sequence: CDR1 SGHTS, CDR2 YDEGEE. This CDR3 is 15 amino acids long. The CDR3 region is CASSLGLVPYNEQFF. The DNA for the CDR3 is TGTGCCAGCAGCTTGGGTCTAGTCCCCTACAATGAGCAGTTCTTC.

The V and J genes are TRBV7-9 and TRBJ2-7; 14 nucleotides align to TRBD2. V was clipped by 4 bases and J by 7 bases; unmatched bases: 6. The CDR3 sequence is 15 residues long. Looked up from germline, CDR1 is SEHNR and CDR2 is FQNEAQ (reference sequence). DNA of the CDR3: TGTGCCAGCAGCTCGCCGGGACTAGCGGGGGTTGAGCAGTACTTC. This gives the protein CASSSPGLAGVEQYF.

The chain employs TRBV6-4 and TRBJ1-2, with TRBD1 matching 8 bases. The germline gives CDR1 MRHNA, CDR2 SNTAGT. V gave up 1 base and J gave up 5 bases; unmatched junction bases: 3. This CDR3 has 14 amino acids. In DNA form, the CDR3 reads TGTGCCAGCAGTGACTTTCAGGGGGCTTATGGCTACACCTTC. This encodes CASSDFQGAYGYTF.

J is TRBJ2-5 and V is TRBV2; 8 nucleotides agree with TRBD2. The CDR3 loop spans 18 amino acids. Unmatched junction bases numbered 21, after V lost 7 bases and J lost 5 bases. Germline CDR1 SNHLY, CDR2 FYNNEI. CDR3 sequence reads: CASNDGLALSLGVETQYF. Here the CDR3 DNA reads TGTGCCAGCAACGACGGACTAGCTCTCTCCCTTGGGGTGGAGACCCAGTACTTC.

The chain's CDR3 is CASSTAGTSYNEQFF. The CDR3 DNA is TGCGCCAGCAGTACAGCGGGGACCTCCTACAATGAGCAGTTCTTC. This chain uses TRBV10-1 with TRBJ2-1, with TRBD2 matching over 7 bases. Germline V lookup: CDR1 WNHNN, CDR2 SYGVQD (reference sequence). CDR3 length equals 15 residues. The V and J ends lost 5 bases and 0 bases, in that order; junction bases with no gene match: 4.

The chain combines TRBV13 with TRBJ2-3; D is ambiguous. V dropped 2 bases and J dropped 4 bases, with 7 bases sitting between them. The length of the CDR3 is 13 residues. Per the germline V gene, CDR1 is PRHDT and CDR2 is FYEKMQ (reference sequence). This CDR3 reads CASSLPRADTQYF. The CDR3 DNA follows: TGTGCCAGCAGCTTACCAAGGGCAGATACGCAGTATTTT.

The CDR3 region is CASSIPGADGYTF. In nucleotides, the CDR3 is TGTGCCAGTAGTATACCGGGGGCGGATGGCTACACCTTC. The chain employs TRBV19 and TRBJ1-2; a weak D match, TRBD1 (6 bases). Trimming cost V 2 bases and J 6 bases, with 10 bases left between them. There are 13 residues in the CDR3. Germline CDR1 LNHDA, CDR2 SQIVND (reference sequence). Based on the CDR3 plus reference TRBV19 and TRBJ1-2, the full variable domain is DGGITQSPKYLFRKEGQNVTLSCEQNLNHDAMYWYRQDPGQGLRLIYYSQIVNDFQKGDIAEGYSVSREKKESFPLTVTSAQKNPTAFYLCASSIPGADGYTFGSGTRLTVV.

Only one count was recorded for this clone. The rearrangement joins TRBV5-4 to TRBJ1-6; the D gene is possibly TRBD1 (6 bases). In germline, CDR1 is SGHNT, CDR2 YYREEE (reference sequence). V lost 2 bases and J 9 bases, leaving 15 bases between the germline ends. CDR3 length: 15 residues. Written as DNA, the CDR3 is TGTGCCAGCAGCTTTAGGGGGGTTGGGGTTTCACCCCTCCACTTT. Amino acid sequence: CASSFRGVGVSPLHF.

The gene calls are TRBV19 and TRBJ2-7, with 8 bases lining up with TRBD2. The J segment lost 7 bases and the V segment lost 5 bases, leaving 13 bases of the junction unmatched. CDR3 length equals 15 residues. Germline V lookup: CDR1 LNHDA, CDR2 SQIVND (reference sequence). The CDR3 DNA follows: TGTGCCAGTAGTCCCCGGGGGGGCACCCTGGGGGAGCAGTACTTC. As protein: CASSPRGGTLGEQYF.

The V and J genes are TRBV11-2 and TRBJ2-1, with TRBD1 identical over 7 bases. From germline, CDR1 is SGHAT and CDR2 FQNNGV. This CDR3 is built from 15 residues. Trimming removed 6 bases from V and 2 bases from J; junction bases left unmatched: 7. CDR3 amino acids: CASRPLQGTYNEQFF. CDR3 nucleotide sequence: TGTGCCAGCAGGCCTTTACAGGGGACCTACAATGAGCAGTTCTTC.

The CDR3: CASEPRVTGELFF. CDR3 coding DNA: TGTGCCAGCGAGCCCAGAGTCACCGGGGAGCTGTTTTTT. The chain carries TRBV2 and TRBJ2-2; D is uncertain. V was shortened by 8 bases and J by 4 bases, with 11 bases between the two germline ends. CDR1 and CDR2 from the germline V gene are SNHLY and FYNNEI. The CDR3 is 13 amino acids.

This clone was detected once. CDR3 loop: CASSLGDRPGANVLTF. In nucleotides, the CDR3 is TGCGCCAGCAGCTTGGGGGACAGGCCCGGGGCCAACGTCCTGACTTTC. This chain links TRBV5-1 with TRBJ2-6; TRBD1 matches at 8 bases. J lost 4 bases, V lost 0 bases, and 3 bases had no gene match. Germline lookup yields CDR1 SGHRS and CDR2 YFSETQ. The CDR3 spans 16 residues.

V and J are TRBV4-3 and TRBJ2-1; 7 nucleotides align to TRBD2. CDR3 length: 14 amino acids. In germline, CDR1 is LGHNA, CDR2 YSLEER. Unmatched junction bases numbered 2, after V lost 0 bases and J lost 6 bases. The CDR3 reads CASSQERERNEQFF. The CDR3 DNA follows: TGCGCCAGCAGCCAAGAGCGGGAGCGCAATGAGCAGTTCTTC.

The chain has TRBV11-2 and TRBJ1-6; D is undetermined. The CDR3 runs to 15 residues. With 8 bases removed from V and 2 bases from J, the gap between germline ends came to 13 bases. In germline, CDR1 is SGHAT, CDR2 FQNNGV. CDR3 coding DNA: TGTGCCAGCTGTCTAGGGAGCACCTATAATTCACCCCTCCACTTT. This translates into CASCLGSTYNSPLHF.

The sample holds one count of this clone. At one of its ends the junction is not consistent with the germline gene, which may arise from a read error. The same CDR3 also results from other DNA sequences found in this sample. The chain links TRBV6-1 to TRBJ2-7, with 8 bases aligning to TRBD2. The CDR3 totals 14 residues. Looked up from germline, CDR1 is MNHNS and CDR2 is SASEGT. In nucleotides, the CDR3 is TGCGCCAGCCGGTCGGGGGGGGTACCCTACGAGCAGTACTTC. Translating gives CASRSGGVPYEQYF.

V gene TRBV11-2 combines with J gene TRBJ2-7; TRBD1 matches 7 bases. Trimming took 4 bases from V and 1 from J; bases not matched to a gene: 10. CDR1 and CDR2 from the germline V gene are SGHAT and FQNNGV. The CDR3 has 16 amino acids. The CDR3 coding sequence is TGTGCCAGCAGCTCCCGAAGGGACAGTGGGTCCTACGAGCAGTACTTC. As protein: CASSSRRDSGSYEQYF.

The rearrangement uses TRBV4-3 and TRBJ1-4; 8 positions match TRBD1. The germline V gene has CDR1 LGHNA and CDR2 YSLEER. V gave up 5 bases and J gave up 8 bases; unmatched junction bases: 10. The CDR3 is 15 residues long. The CDR3 is CASSDFRDRREKLFF. CDR3 sequence (DNA): TGCGCCAGCAGCGACTTCCGGGACAGGCGAGAAAAACTGTTTTTT.

The gene calls are TRBV6-4 and TRBJ1-2; TRBD1 aligns across 10 bases. The CDR3 consists of 16 residues. V dropped 0 bases and J dropped 6; count of bases not matched to a gene: 7. CDR1 MRHNA and CDR2 SNTAGT come from the germline V gene. Here the CDR3 DNA reads TGTGCCAGCAGTGACTCTTGGACAGGGGGAAGAAATGGCTACACCTTC. Translated, it gives CASSDSWTGGRNGYTF.

This clone occurred once. CDR3 coding DNA: TGTGCCAGCAGCTTGGGGAGGGTTGAAGCTTTCTTT. Its protein is CASSLGRVEAFF. This chain uses TRBV5-4 with TRBJ1-1; D is undetermined. V was shortened by 0 bases and J by 7 bases, with 7 bases between the two germline ends. Looked up from germline, CDR1 is SGHNT and CDR2 is YYREEE (reference sequence). The CDR3 is 12 amino acids.

The chain recombines TRBV9 with TRBJ2-3, with unresolved D. V lost 1 base to trimming and J lost 6 bases, with 6 bases between them. The CDR3 sequence is 12 residues long. Looked up from germline, CDR1 is SGDLS and CDR2 is YYNGEE. CDR3 residues: CASSVRADTQYF. DNA of the CDR3: TGTGCCAGCAGCGTAAGGGCCGATACGCAGTATTTT.

V gene TRBV19 combines with J gene TRBJ2-2, with D possibly TRBD2 on 6 matching bases. The germline V and J ends were trimmed by 8 bases and 4 bases, with 20 bases remaining between them. This CDR3 spans 16 amino acids. Germline CDR1 and CDR2: LNHDA and SQIVND (reference sequence). The CDR3 DNA follows: TGTGCCAGTCTCGGGACTCCAGGCCCCATCACCGGGGAGCTGTTTTTT. Translated: CASLGTPGPITGELFF.

The chain joins TRBV4-1 to TRBJ1-5, with a weak D call TRBD1 (6 bases). Between the trimmed V and J ends, which lost 5 bases and 4 bases, there was a span of 21 bases. CDR3 size: 17 residues. Germline-derived CDR1 and CDR2 are MGHRA and YSYEKL. CDR3 in DNA: TGCGCCAGCAGCGAAGGGAACGGCCTGGGGGCAAATCAGCCCCAGCATTTT. Its translation is CASSEGNGLGANQPQHF.

Worth noting for this clone: One junction end disagrees with the germline gene, perhaps due to a read error. The chain employs TRBV7-7 and TRBJ2-5; 8 nucleotides align to TRBD1. CDR3 length: 15 residues. CDR1 is SSHAT and CDR2 is FNYEAQ in the germline V gene (reference sequence). CDR3 nucleotide sequence: TGTGCTAGCAGCTTAACAGGGGGATCCCAAGAGACCCAGTACTTC. Amino acid sequence: CASSLTGGSQETQYF.

Details on this clone: This same CDR3 is encoded by further DNA sequences in the sample. The chain carries TRBV7-2 and TRBJ1-6; D not certain. The V gene's germline CDR1 is SGHTA and CDR2 FQGNSA. V lost 1 base, J lost 2 bases, and 3 bases lay in between. This CDR3 has 14 residues. The CDR3 DNA reads as TGTGCCAGCAGCTTAGGGGCCTATAATTCACCCCTCCACTTT. It encodes CASSLGAYNSPLHF.

In its sample, this clone was seen many times. This chain connects TRBV5-4 to TRBJ1-5, with 10 bases lining up with TRBD1. CDR1 and CDR2 from the germline V gene are SGHNT and YYREEE (reference sequence). The V and J ends lost 0 bases and 5 bases, in that order; junction bases with no gene match: 2. This CDR3 spans 15 amino acids. CDR3 DNA sequence: TGTGCCAGCAGCTTGGGCGGGACAGGGGATCAGCCCCAGCATTTT. It is translated as CASSLGGTGDQPQHF.